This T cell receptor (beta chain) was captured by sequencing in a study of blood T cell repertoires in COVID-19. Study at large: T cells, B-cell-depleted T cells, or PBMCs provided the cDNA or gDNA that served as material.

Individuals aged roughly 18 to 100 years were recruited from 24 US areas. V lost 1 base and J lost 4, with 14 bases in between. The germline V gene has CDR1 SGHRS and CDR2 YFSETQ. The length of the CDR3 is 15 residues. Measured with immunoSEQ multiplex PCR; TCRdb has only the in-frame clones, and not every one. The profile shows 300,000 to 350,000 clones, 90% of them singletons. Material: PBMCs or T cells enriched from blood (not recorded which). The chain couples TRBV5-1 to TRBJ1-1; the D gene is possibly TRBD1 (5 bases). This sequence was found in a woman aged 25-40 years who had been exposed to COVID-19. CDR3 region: CASSLQGGFGTEAFF. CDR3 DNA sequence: TGCGCCAGCAGCTTGCAGGGAGGGTTTGGCACTGAAGCTTTCTTT.